One sample yielded the 10 T cell receptor beta chains listed below, sequenced in a study of patients and donors after allogeneic stem cell transplantation. TCRdb independently ran MiXCR on the RT-PCR reads; one entry per CDR3 protein. The table records about a million distinct CDR3 sequences, about a sixth of them present only once. The sample comprised blood, either unsorted or a sorted T cell fraction (not recorded which). These receptors all stem from a human donor who was either an allogeneic HSCT recipient or a stem cell or donor lymphocyte infusion donor (not recorded which). It is not recorded whose cells these are; they may come from a transplant donor.

The V gene is TRBV4-1, the J gene TRBJ2-7; D may be TRBD1 or TRBD2 (5 bases each). Trimming took 5 bases from V and 3 from J, leaving 14 bases between them. This CDR3 has 14 amino acids. CDR1 MGHRA and CDR2 YSYEKL come from the germline V gene. CDR3 bases: TGCGCCAGCAGCGAAGGGGAGCGAGTCTACGAGCAGTACTTC. Encoded protein: CASSEGERVYEQYF.

The V call is TRBV4-3, the J call TRBJ1-1; D ambiguous. This CDR3 is 14 amino acids long. CDR1 is LGHNA and CDR2 is YSLEER in the germline V gene. V lost 0 bases, J lost 4 bases, and 9 bases lay in between. Written as DNA, the CDR3 is TGCGCCAGCAGCCAAGATTTCCTCGCCACTGAAGCTTTCTTT. It yields the protein CASSQDFLATEAFF.

This clonotype was observed a few times. V usage is TRBV10-3 and J usage is TRBJ2-1; 9 bases line up with TRBD1. Germline V gene data show CDR1 as ENHRY and CDR2 as SYGVKD. The CDR3 spans 15 residues. Trimming at V came to 10 bases and at J to 3 bases, leaving 10 bases not matched to a gene. The chain's CDR3 is CASRDGTGIYNEQFF. The CDR3 DNA follows: TGTGCCAGCCGAGATGGGACAGGGATCTACAATGAGCAGTTCTTC.

This clonotype appeared a single time. This chain links TRBV5-1 with TRBJ1-6; 8 bases agree with TRBD1. CDR1 is SGHRS and CDR2 is YFSETQ in the germline V gene. Trimming took 4 bases from V and 8 from J; bases not matched to a gene: 8. This CDR3 is 15 amino acids long. The CDR3 DNA is TGCGCCAGCAGCCTTCGGACAGGGAACGATTCACCCCTCCACTTT. Its translation is CASSLRTGNDSPLHF.

The chain couples TRBV6-1 to TRBJ1-2; 7 bases agree with TRBD1. The V segment lost 5 bases and the J segment 4 bases; nucleotides outside the gene matches: 10. Germline assignment: CDR1 MNHNS and CDR2 SASEGT. CDR3 length equals 15 residues. The CDR3 loop is CASSLPGQAFYGYTF. The CDR3 bases are TGTGCCAGCAGTCTCCCAGGACAGGCCTTCTATGGCTACACCTTC.

This clonotype was seen repeatedly, ten times or more. The V call is TRBV7-8, the J call TRBJ1-5, with D hard to call. The CDR3 length is 15 residues. The V gene lost 2 bases and the J gene lost 1 base, with 9 bases spanning the gap. The germline gives CDR1 SGHVS, CDR2 FQNEAQ. In nucleotides, the CDR3 is TGTGCCAGCAGCTTAAATACGGGGAGCAATCAGCCCCAGCATTTT. Its protein product is CASSLNTGSNQPQHF.

This clonotype occurred a few times. J is TRBJ2-7 and V is TRBV20-1; 10 bases map to TRBD2. V dropped 0 bases and J dropped 6; count of bases not matched to a gene: 17. CDR3 length equals 18 residues. Germline values: CDR1 DFQATT, CDR2 SNEGSKA (reference sequence). Here the CDR3 reads CSARDQGFQRGGLGEQYF. The CDR3 nucleotides read TGCAGTGCTAGAGATCAGGGCTTCCAGCGGGGGGGCTTAGGCGAGCAGTACTTC.

This chain connects TRBV12-3 or TRBV12-4 to TRBJ2-1, with D possibly TRBD2 on 5 matching bases. V shed 1 base and J shed 0 bases, with 13 bases lying between them. This CDR3 is built from 17 residues. The CDR3, as DNA: TGTGCCAGCAGTTTAGAATTGGCAGACTACTCCTACAATGAGCAGTTCTTC. Translated, it gives CASSLELADYSYNEQFF.

This chain links TRBV12-3 or TRBV12-4 with TRBJ1-2; D not resolved. CDR3 length equals 13 residues. V was pared by 6 bases and J by 7 bases, with 15 bases between. The CDR3 loop is CASRPDGVSGYTF. CDR3 sequence (DNA): TGTGCCAGCAGACCGGACGGGGTGAGTGGCTACACCTTC.

The chain couples TRBV27 to TRBJ2-5; D may be TRBD2 (6 bases). The CDR3 consists of 13 residues. The germline V gene has CDR1 MNHEY and CDR2 SMNVEV (reference sequence). V was cut by 6 bases and J by 5 bases, with 13 bases left in between. DNA of the CDR3: TGTGCCAGCAGCCCCGCCCGGGGGGAGACCCAGTACTTC. Amino acid sequence: CASSPARGETQYF.